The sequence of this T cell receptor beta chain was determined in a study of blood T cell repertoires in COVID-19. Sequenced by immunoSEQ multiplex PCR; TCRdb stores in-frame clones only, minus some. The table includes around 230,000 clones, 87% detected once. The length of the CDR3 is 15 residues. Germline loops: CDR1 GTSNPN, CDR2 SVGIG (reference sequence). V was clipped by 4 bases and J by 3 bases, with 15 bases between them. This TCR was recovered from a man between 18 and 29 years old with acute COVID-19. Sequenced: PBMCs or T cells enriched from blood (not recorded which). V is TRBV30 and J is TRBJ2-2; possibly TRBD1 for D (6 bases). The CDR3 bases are TGTGCCTGGAATATACAGGGTCGGGACACCGGGGAGCTGTTTTTT. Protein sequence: CAWNIQGRDTGELFF.